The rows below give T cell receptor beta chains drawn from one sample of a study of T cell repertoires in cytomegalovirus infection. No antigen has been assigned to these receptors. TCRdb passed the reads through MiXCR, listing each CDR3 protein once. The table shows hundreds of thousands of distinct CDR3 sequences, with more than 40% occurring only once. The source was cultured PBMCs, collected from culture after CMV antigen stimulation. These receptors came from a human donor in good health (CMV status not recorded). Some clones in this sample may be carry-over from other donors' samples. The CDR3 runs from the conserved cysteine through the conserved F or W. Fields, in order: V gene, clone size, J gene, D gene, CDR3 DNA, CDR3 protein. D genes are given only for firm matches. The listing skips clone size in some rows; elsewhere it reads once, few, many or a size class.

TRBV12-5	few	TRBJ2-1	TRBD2	TGTGCTAGTGGTTTTAGACTAGCGGCCTACAATGAGCAGTTCTTC	CASGFRLAAYNEQFF
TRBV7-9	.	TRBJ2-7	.	TGTGCCAGCAGCCCGCGGGGCAGTCCCTACGAGCAGTACTTC	CASSPRGSPYEQYF
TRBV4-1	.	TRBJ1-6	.	TGCGCCAGCAGCCAAGTTACAGGATCACCCCTCCACTTT	CASSQVTGSPLHF
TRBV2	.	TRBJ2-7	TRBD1	TGTGCCAGCAGTGCGGACAGGGGGGGAGTTTACGAGCAGTACTTC	CASSADRGGVYEQYF
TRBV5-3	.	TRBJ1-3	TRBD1	TGTGCCAGCAGCTTGATGGGACAGGGGTCTGGAAACACCATATATTTT	CASSLMGQGSGNTIYF
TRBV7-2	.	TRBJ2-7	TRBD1	TGTGCCAGTTCCGGGACAGGGAGCGGCGAGCAGTACTTC	CASSGTGSGEQYF
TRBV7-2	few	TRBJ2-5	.	TGTGCCAGCAGCTTAATGGGAAAAGAGACCCAGTACTTC	CASSLMGKETQYF
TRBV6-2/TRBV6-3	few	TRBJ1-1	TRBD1	TGTGCCAGCAGTACACAGGGGGGGAACACTGAAGCTTTCTTT	CASSTQGGNTEAFF
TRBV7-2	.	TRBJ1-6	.	TGTGCCAGCAGCTTCTATCCCGATGAAGGAAATTCACCCCTCCACTTT	CASSFYPDEGNSPLHF
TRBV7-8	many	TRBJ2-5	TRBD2	TGTGCCAGCGGACTCCCCCAGCGGGGGGGGGAAGAGACCCAGTACTTC	CASGLPQRGGEETQYF
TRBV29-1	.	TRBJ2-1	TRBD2	TGCAGCGTTGTAAGAGCGGGAGGACTAAACAATGAGCAGTTCTTC	CSVVRAGGLNNEQFF
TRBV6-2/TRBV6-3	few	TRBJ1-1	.	TGTGCCAGCAGTTACTTGGGACGCTTTGAAGCTTTCTTT	CASSYLGRFEAFF
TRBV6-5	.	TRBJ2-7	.	TGTGCCAGCAGTTACTCCTGGAGGGCGGGCGAGCAGTACTTC	CASSYSWRAGEQYF
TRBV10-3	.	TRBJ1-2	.	TGTGCCATCCGCCTGGACTATGGCTACACCTTC	CAIRLDYGYTF
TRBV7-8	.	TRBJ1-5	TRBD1	TGTGCCAGCAGCTTAGGCACGCGGACAGGGAACCAGCCCCAGCATTTT	CASSLGTRTGNQPQHF
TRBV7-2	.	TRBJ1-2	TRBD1	TGTGCCAGCAGCTACAGGGGCGAATTCTATGGCTACACCTTC	CASSYRGEFYGYTF
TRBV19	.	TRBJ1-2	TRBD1	TGTGCCAGTAGTACCGAGACAGGGGAAGGCTACACCTTC	CASSTETGEGYTF
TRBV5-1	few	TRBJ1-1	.	TGCGCCAGCAGCGCCGAGCGGTTCGAGAACACTGAAGCTTTCTTT	CASSAERFENTEAFF
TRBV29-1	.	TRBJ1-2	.	TGCAGCGTTGTAACTAGTTTCATGGTTGGCTACACCTTC	CSVVTSFMVGYTF
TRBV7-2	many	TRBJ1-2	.	TGTGCCAGCAGCCCTACGACAGATTATGGCTACACCTTC	CASSPTTDYGYTF
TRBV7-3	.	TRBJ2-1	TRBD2	TGTGCCAGCAGCTCGGACAGCGGGGGTTCCTACAATGAGCAGTTCTTC	CASSSDSGGSYNEQFF
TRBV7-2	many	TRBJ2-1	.	TGTGCCAGCAGCTTGGGCAGGGGAGGGTACAATGAGCAGTTCTTC	CASSLGRGGYNEQFF
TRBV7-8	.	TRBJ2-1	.	TGTGCCAGCAGCTTAGGGGTTCCGGCCTACAATGAGCAGTTCTTC	CASSLGVPAYNEQFF
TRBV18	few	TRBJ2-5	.	TGTGCCAGCTCACTAGCGACCGGGGGCCGGAGGGAGACCCAGTACTTC	CASSLATGGRRETQYF
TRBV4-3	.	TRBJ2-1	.	TGCGCCAGCAGCCAAGATCTGAGGAGGGGTTCTTACAATGAGCAGTTCTTC	CASSQDLRRGSYNEQFF
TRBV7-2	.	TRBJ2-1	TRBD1	TGTGCCAGCAGCGTCCGGGACAGGGGCTACAATGAGCAGTTCTTC	CASSVRDRGYNEQFF
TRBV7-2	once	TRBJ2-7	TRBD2	TGTGCCAGCAGCTACTCGGGAGGAGAGCAGTACTTC	CASSYSGGEQYF
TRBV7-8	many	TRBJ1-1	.	TGTGCCAGCAGCCATACCGGGAACACTGAAGCTTTCTTT	CASSHTGNTEAFF
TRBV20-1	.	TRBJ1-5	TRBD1	TGCAGTGCTAGCGGGAGCAGGGGGGGTAATCAGCCCCAGCATTTT	CSASGSRGGNQPQHF
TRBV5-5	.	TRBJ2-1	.	TGTGCCAGCAGTTTCTCGGGGAAACTTTACAATGAGCAGTTCTTC	CASSFSGKLYNEQFF
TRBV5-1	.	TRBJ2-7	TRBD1	TGCGCCAGCAGCCCTCGGACAGGGGGTGCCTACGAGCAGTACTTC	CASSPRTGGAYEQYF
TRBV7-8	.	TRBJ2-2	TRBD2	TGTGCCAGCAGAAACGCGGGGGCGAACACCGGGGAGCTGTTTTTT	CASRNAGANTGELFF